One T cell receptor beta chain is described in this entry. What it binds is not known. The sample comes from a study of cytomegalovirus exposure and HLA in healthy donors. General study results and limits: The majority of CMV-associated TCR beta chains were reported as apparently HLA-restricted in a later analysis.

In the PCR, 60 Vbeta and 13 Jbeta primers were used. The protocol was immunoSEQ multiplex PCR, while the TCRdb copy is restricted to in-frame clones and leaves out a portion. The table shows under 200,000 clones, with around 75% occurring only once. The V end lost 0 bases, the J end lost 2 bases, and 8 bases lay between the germline ends. CDR1 and CDR2 (germline): SGHRS, YFSETQ. This CDR3 has 15 amino acids. Sequencing was carried out using PBMCs. The clonotype originates from a woman younger than 45 in good health and CMV-seronegative. J is TRBJ1-4 and V is TRBV5-1; D might be TRBD1 (5 bases). CDR3 coding DNA: TGCGCCAGCAGCTTGGGACGGGGGACTAATGAAAAACTGTTTTTT. It yields the protein CASSLGRGTNEKLFF.